These 4 T cell receptor beta chains came from one sample sequenced in a study of cytomegalovirus exposure and HLA in healthy donors. 13 Jbeta primers and 60 Vbeta primers were used for the PCR. Generated by immunoSEQ multiplex PCR, the TCRdb table keeps only in-frame clones and is missing some. The data show roughly 230,000 clones, roughly 81% seen once. Sequencing was carried out using PBMCs. The receptors shown here come from a girl aged 2 to 9 in good health and CMV-seronegative.

The chain links TRBV28 to TRBJ2-7, with D perhaps TRBD1 (6 bases). The CDR3 sequence is 15 residues long. Trimming took off 5 bases at V and 0 bases at J, with 14 bases between the two ends. The germline V gene has CDR1 MDHEN and CDR2 SYDVKM. The CDR3 reads CASSILSGVSYEQYF. CDR3 in DNA: TGTGCCAGCAGTATACTATCAGGGGTCTCCTACGAGCAGTACTTC.

The chain recombines TRBV7-9 with TRBJ1-6; weak D call: TRBD1 (5 bases). The CDR3 is 18 residues long. The germline V gene encodes CDR1 SEHNR and CDR2 FQNEAQ (reference sequence). The V end was cut by 5 bases, the J end by 0 bases, with 17 bases between. The CDR3 DNA is TGTGCCAGCAGCCCTAGCGTTGGGGGGAGCTCCTATAATTCACCCCTCCACTTT. It yields the protein CASSPSVGGSSYNSPLHF. The full variable domain, its missing parts supplied by reference TRBV7-9 and TRBJ1-6, is DTGVSQNPRHKITKRGQNVTFRCDPISEHNRLYWYRQTLGQGPEFLTYFQNEAQLEKSRLLSDRFSAERPKGSFSTLEIQRTEQGDSAMYLCASSPSVGGSSYNSPLHFGNGTRLTVT.

CDR3 coding DNA: TGTGCCAGCAACAGGGTCCCGGGGACTGAAGCTTTCTTT. Translated: CASNRVPGTEAFF. The chain couples TRBV27 to TRBJ1-1; TRBD1 might be the D (6 bases). The CDR3 covers 13 residues. Germline V gene data show CDR1 as MNHEY and CDR2 as SMNVEV (reference sequence). The ends were cut back, 7 bases at V and 5 bases at J, with 14 bases in the middle.

The rearrangement uses TRBV5-1 and TRBJ1-5; TRBD1 aligns across 7 bases. V lost 2 bases and J lost 4; bases outside the gene matches: 3. CDR3 length: 14 amino acids. Germline CDR1 SGHRS, CDR2 YFSETQ. The CDR3 loop is CASSFGTENQPQHF. CDR3 in DNA: TGCGCCAGCAGCTTTGGGACAGAGAATCAGCCCCAGCATTTT.